These 18 T cell receptor beta chains share one sample of origin, sequenced in a study of PD-L1 blockade in urothelial cancer. Assay: immunoSEQ multiplex PCR; the TCRdb copy retains only in-frame clones and omits some. The sample lists some 84,000 clones, around 80% seen once, with over 7.5% in the top ten. Here the sequenced sample was PBMCs, taken around atezolizumab (anti-PD-L1) treatment. These receptors were taken from a man in his 70s with urothelial cancer.

Only one count was recorded for this clone. The gene calls are TRBV4-1 and TRBJ1-2, with 9 positions matching TRBD1. CDR3 size: 14 residues. Trimming at V came to 6 bases and at J to 4 bases, leaving 6 bases not matched to a gene. From germline, CDR1 is MGHRA and CDR2 YSYEKL. The CDR3 sequence: CASSPGQGGYGYTF. CDR3 nucleotides: TGCGCCAGCAGTCCGGGACAGGGAGGCTATGGCTACACCTTC.

This chain joins TRBV11-3 and TRBJ2-1; 7 bases are a match to TRBD1. CDR1 SGHNT and CDR2 YENEEA come from the germline V gene. V dropped 5 bases and J dropped 0; count of bases not matched to a gene: 10. This CDR3 is built from 17 residues. CDR3 DNA: TGTGCCAGCAGCCGACAGGGATCCGTAGTCTCCTACAATGAGCAGTTCTTC. Its protein is CASSRQGSVVSYNEQFF.

V is TRBV30 and J is TRBJ1-1, with 7 nucleotides matching TRBD1. Germline V gene lookup returns CDR1 GTSNPN and CDR2 SVGIG (reference sequence). Trimming removed 0 bases from V and 4 bases from J; junction bases left unmatched: 5. CDR3 length: 14 amino acids. The CDR3 nucleotides read TGTGCCTGGAGTGTCAGGGGGTCGGGCACTGAAGCTTTCTTT. Translation: CAWSVRGSGTEAFF.

The V gene is TRBV30, the J gene TRBJ2-4; a weak D match, TRBD1 (6 bases). The germline V and J ends were trimmed by 0 bases and 0 bases, with 12 bases remaining between them. CDR3 length: 16 residues. Germline-derived CDR1 and CDR2 are GTSNPN and SVGIG (reference sequence). The CDR3 sequence is CAWSVFGTLAKNIQYF. The CDR3 bases are TGTGCCTGGAGTGTGTTCGGGACACTAGCCAAAAACATTCAGTACTTC.

J is TRBJ1-5 and V is TRBV29-1; 9 bases line up with TRBD1. Unmatched junction bases numbered 8, after V lost 7 bases and J lost 4 bases. The CDR3 has 14 amino acids. Germline CDR1 and CDR2: SQVTM and ANQGSEA. The CDR3 DNA reads TGCAGCGCGGGACAGGGAGAAAGAAATCAGCCCCAGCATTTT. It specifies CSAGQGERNQPQHF.

This clone has a single count. The rearrangement links TRBV12-1 to TRBJ2-7; whether TRBD2, the table's D call, matches the DNA was not checked. TRBV12-1 corresponds to a pseudogene. The CDR3 loop spans 15 amino acids. CDR3 protein: CASSFFPPKNYEQYF. The CDR3 DNA sequence: TGTGCCAGCAGCTTTTTTCCCCCTAAAAACTACGAGCAGTACTTC.

This clone was found a few times. The chain combines TRBV5-6 with TRBJ2-6, with 13 bases identical to TRBD2. J was trimmed by 5 bases and V by 2 bases; bases with no gene match: 4. This CDR3 contains 17 residues. Germline CDR1 and CDR2: SGHDT and YYEEEE. This CDR3 reads CASSFELAGGRANVLTF. The CDR3 DNA reads as TGTGCCAGCAGCTTTGAACTAGCGGGGGGGCGGGCCAACGTCCTGACTTTC.

The V call is TRBV27, the J call TRBJ1-1; D call uncertain. Looked up from germline, CDR1 is MNHEY and CDR2 is SMNVEV (reference sequence). The CDR3 contains 15 residues. Trimming shortened V by 7 bases and J by 0 bases, and 15 bases separated the two germline ends. CDR3 protein: CASNGGLGMNTEAFF. CDR3 in DNA: TGTGCCAGCAATGGTGGACTGGGGATGAACACTGAAGCTTTCTTT.

As DNA, the CDR3 is TGTGCCAGCAGCGTGACGGGTGAGCAGTTCTTC. Amino acids: CASSVTGEQFF. The V call is TRBV9, the J call TRBJ2-1; D unclear. The CDR3 is 11 amino acids. V was pared by 2 bases and J by 9 bases, with 6 bases between. From germline, CDR1 is SGDLS and CDR2 YYNGEE.

This clone was counted once. This chain joins TRBV18 and TRBJ2-7, with D perhaps TRBD2 (7 bases). Looked up from germline, CDR1 is KGHSH and CDR2 is LQKENI. There are 14 residues in the CDR3. V lost 3 bases and J 5 bases, leaving 14 bases between the germline ends. Here the CDR3 reads CASSPLGGLNEQYF. The CDR3 bases are TGTGCCAGCTCACCCTTGGGGGGGCTGAACGAGCAGTACTTC.

The sample holds a few counts of this clone. The CDR3 DNA reads as TGTGCCAGCAGTGCTAGCGGGGGGGCCGGAAATGAGCAGTTCTTC. Translating it yields CASSASGGAGNEQFF. The chain recombines TRBV6-5 with TRBJ2-1; 12 bases fit TRBD2. V lost 5 bases, J lost 7 bases, and 6 bases stayed unmatched. The CDR3 is 15 amino acids. Per the germline V gene, CDR1 is MNHEY and CDR2 is SVGAGI.

In this sample, this clone turned up a few times. This chain connects TRBV9 to TRBJ1-3; 7 nucleotides agree with TRBD1. This CDR3 contains 16 residues. Germline CDR1 and CDR2: SGDLS and YYNGEE. V gave up 1 base and J gave up 0 bases; unmatched junction bases: 4. Written as DNA, the CDR3 is TGTGCCAGCAGCGTATCCGGGACAGCCTCTGGAAACACCATATATTTT. Residues: CASSVSGTASGNTIYF. The complete variable domain, with remaining parts taken from reference TRBV9 and TRBJ1-3, reads DSGVTQTPKHLITATGQRVTLRCSPRSGDLSVYWYQQSLDQGLQFLIQYYNGEERAKGNILERFSAQQFPDLHSELNLSSLELGDSALYFCASSVSGTASGNTIYFGEGSWLTVV.

J is TRBJ2-5 and V is TRBV2; 8 nucleotides match TRBD1. The germline CDR1 and CDR2 sequences are SNHLY and FYNNEI. This CDR3 has 14 amino acids. Losses at the gene ends were 7 bases for V and 5 bases for J; bases not matched to a gene: 9. CDR3 protein: CASTNQGAQETQYF. CDR3 nucleotide sequence: TGTGCCAGCACTAATCAGGGGGCGCAGGAGACCCAGTACTTC.

V gene TRBV6-1 combines with J gene TRBJ2-1, with 12 bases that match TRBD2. The CDR3 consists of 16 residues. V lost 2 bases to trimming and J lost 2 bases; unmatched junction nucleotides: 1. Germline V lookup: CDR1 MNHNS, CDR2 SASEGT. CDR3 loop: CASSESSGRAYNEQFF. Written as DNA, the CDR3 is TGTGCCAGCAGTGAATCTAGCGGGAGGGCCTACAATGAGCAGTTCTTC.

This sequence joins TRBV7-3 and TRBJ2-1; D might be TRBD2 (5 bases). CDR3 length: 16 residues. From germline, CDR1 is SGHTA and CDR2 FQGTGA. The V gene lost 5 bases and the J gene lost 3 bases, with 17 bases spanning the gap. CDR3 in DNA: TGTGCCAGCAGCCCAACACTACCCCGGGACTACAATGAGCAGTTCTTC. It specifies CASSPTLPRDYNEQFF.

V is TRBV6-5 and J is TRBJ1-1; D is perhaps TRBD1 (6 bases). This CDR3 is 14 amino acids long. V lost 6 bases and J lost 5, with 16 bases in between. Germline values: CDR1 MNHEY, CDR2 SVGAGI. The CDR3 spells CASRRLQGLTEAFF. CDR3 in DNA: TGTGCCAGCAGGCGGCTGCAGGGGTTGACTGAAGCTTTCTTT.

The genes are TRBV4-1 and TRBJ1-3; TRBD1 is a possible D gene (5 bases). The CDR3 spans 16 residues. CDR1 MGHRA and CDR2 YSYEKL come from the germline V gene. Trimming pared 3 bases from V and 0 bases from J, leaving 12 bases between. CDR3 DNA: TGCGCCAGCAGCCAGGGGCAGGCGCTCTCTGGAAACACCATATATTTT. Amino acids: CASSQGQALSGNTIYF.

CDR3 loop: CASSFGGTNEKLFF. In DNA, the CDR3 is TGTGCCAGCAGCTTTGGGGGGACTAATGAAAAACTGTTTTTT. The rearrangement joins TRBV5-5 to TRBJ1-4; weak D call: TRBD1 (5 bases). The CDR3 sequence is 14 residues long. Trimming stripped 2 bases from V and 2 bases from J, with 7 bases between. Germline V lookup: CDR1 SGHKS, CDR2 YYEKEE (reference sequence).